This paragraph reports one T cell receptor (beta chain). Its antigen remains unidentified. These data belong to a study of cytomegalovirus exposure and HLA in healthy donors. For the study at large: The roughly 100 million unique TCR beta sequences, from about 180 million T cells, were found by an earlier analysis. Study conclusions and caveats: Reports described diagnosis of cytomegalovirus status by the classifier as highly specific and sensitive.

This CDR3 contains 14 residues. The V gene end was trimmed by 6 bases and the J gene end by 4 bases; junction bases not matched to a gene: 7. The V gene's germline CDR1 is MNHEY and CDR2 SVGAGI. In the PCR, 60 Vbeta and 13 Jbeta primers were used. Produced via immunoSEQ multiplex PCR; TCRdb's table is partial and in-frame only. The data show 95,000 to 130,000 clones, around 60% seen once. The chain recombines TRBV6-5 with TRBJ2-3, with TRBD1 matching 7 bases. The specimen was PBMCs. This receptor was identified in a woman aged 40 to 49 in good health and CMV-seropositive. The CDR3 nucleotides are TGTGCCAGCAGGGGAACAGGGGACGCAGATACGCAGTATTTT. Amino acid sequence: CASRGTGDADTQYF.